These 18 T cell receptor beta chains originate from one sample sequenced in a study of regulatory T cells in long-lasting Graves disease. The time point is: newly diagnosed GD, antithyroid drugs for less than 3 months. Scientists built the TCR library using RNA that was extracted from PBMCs. Relying on iRepertoire HTBI primers and Arm-PCR of CDR3 regions, the team built TCR beta libraries. A single record per CDR3 protein comes from TCRdb applying MiXCR to the multiplex PCR reads. The sample comprises about 220,000 distinct CDR3 sequences, approximately 19% of which are singletons, and roughly 12% rests with the top ten. These data also formed part of another study, on T cells in Graves' hyperthyroidism and ophthalmopathy.

Here the sequenced sample was peripheral blood mononuclear cells (PBMCs), taken at new diagnosis, from a patient treated with antithyroid drugs. These receptors came from a woman in her thirties with Graves disease.

This clonotype occurred a few times. Possible read error: a much larger clone is one base away. The genes are TRBV14 and TRBJ1-1, with TRBD1 matching 8 bases. Germline CDR1 reads SGHDN; CDR2 reads FVKESK. This CDR3 contains 14 residues. V was pared by 3 bases and J by 1 base, with 1 base of the junction left unmatched. In DNA form, the CDR3 reads TGTGCCAGCAGCCAGGGACAGGAGAACACTGAAGCTTTCTTT. It codes for CASSQGQENTEAFF.

Comments on this clonotype: This may be a read error, as it is one base from a much larger clone. This chain uses TRBV10-3 with TRBJ1-1, with 7 bases matching TRBD1. This CDR3 contains 15 residues. Germline V gene sequence: CDR1 ENHRY, CDR2 SYGVKD. The CDR3 DNA is TGTGCCATCAGTATCGCAGGGGGGATGAACACTGAAGCTTCCTTT. This encodes CAISIAGGMNTEASF.

This clonotype was detected many times. The genes are TRBV11-2 and TRBJ2-1; tentatively, D is TRBD1 (5 bases). Germline CDR1 is SGHAT and CDR2 is FQNNGV. The CDR3 runs to 15 residues. V lost 3 bases to trimming and J lost 8 bases, with 17 bases between them. CDR3 DNA: TGTGCCAGCAGCTTGGGCAGGGATCTCGGGTATGAGCAGTTCTTC. Its translation: CASSLGRDLGYEQFF.

This clonotype came up many times. This CDR3 reads CASTRAGMNTEAFF. CDR3 in DNA: TGTGCCAGCACTAGGGCAGGGATGAACACTGAAGCTTTCTTT. V usage is TRBV27 and J usage is TRBJ1-1; possibly TRBD1 for D (5 bases). The V end was cut by 7 bases, the J end by 0 bases, with 12 bases between. The CDR3 runs to 14 residues. The V gene's germline CDR1 is MNHEY and CDR2 SMNVEV (reference sequence).

This clonotype was seen at least ten times. It may be a read error: a sequence one base away is much more abundant. This chain uses TRBV6-1 with TRBJ1-5; D perhaps matches TRBD1 (6 bases). Germline CDR1 MNHNS, CDR2 SASEGT. The CDR3 is made up of 14 amino acids. V was shortened by 6 bases and J by 0 bases, with 9 bases between the two germline ends. CDR3 amino acids: CASRDRHSNQPQHF. CDR3 DNA: TGTGCCAGCAGGGACAGACATAGCAATCAGCCCCAGCATTTT.

This clonotype was seen at least ten times. The V gene is TRBV6-4, the J gene TRBJ1-1, with D tentatively TRBD1 (5 bases). CDR1 and CDR2 from the germline V gene are MRHNA and SNTAGT. The CDR3 length is 14 residues. Trimming took 7 bases from V and 3 from J, leaving 15 bases between them. The CDR3 sequence is CASTGRRGDTEAFF. The CDR3 nucleotides read TGTGCCAGCACCGGCCGTCGGGGCGACACTGAAGCTTTCTTT.

This clonotype was found many times. This rearrangement joins TRBV12-3 or TRBV12-4 to TRBJ1-4; D not certain. V was pared by 6 bases and J by 2 bases, with 13 bases between. The CDR3 is 15 amino acids. CDR3 loop: CASSRRVGTNEKLFF. In DNA form, the CDR3 reads TGTGCCAGCAGCCGCCGAGTGGGGACTAATGAAAAACTGTTTTTT.

In its sample, this clonotype was seen a few times. This chain links TRBV6-9 with TRBJ2-1; maybe TRBD1 (6 bases). The CDR3 sequence is 15 residues long. Germline values: CDR1 MNHGY, CDR2 SVAAGI. The germline V and J ends were trimmed by 3 bases and 7 bases, with 16 bases remaining between them. CDR3 DNA: TGTGCCAGCAGTTACGGGGACATGGTGCGAAATGAGCAGTTCTTC. It translates to CASSYGDMVRNEQFF.

This clonotype was seen repeatedly, ten times or more. The rearrangement links TRBV2 to TRBJ1-2; D perhaps matches TRBD1 (6 bases). The CDR3 has 14 residues. Germline V gene sequence: CDR1 SNHLY, CDR2 FYNNEI. The ends were cut back, 0 bases at V and 4 bases at J, with 9 bases in the middle. CDR3 DNA sequence: TGTGCCAGCAGTGAAGCGCAAGGGGGCTATGGCTACACCTTC. It encodes CASSEAQGGYGYTF.

The chain combines TRBV11-2 with TRBJ2-7, with 9 bases fitting TRBD2. V was clipped by 1 base and J by 6 bases; unmatched bases: 7. The CDR3 covers 15 residues. From germline, CDR1 is SGHAT and CDR2 FQNNGV. The CDR3 is CASSLAASGTGEQYF. The DNA for the CDR3 is TGTGCCAGCAGCTTAGCAGCTAGCGGGACGGGCGAGCAGTACTTC.

Comment on this clonotype: A much bigger clone sits one base away, suggesting this may be a read error. The chain joins TRBV7-9 to TRBJ2-1; D perhaps matches TRBD2 (6 bases). CDR1 and CDR2 from the germline V gene are SEHNR and FQNEAQ (reference sequence). The length of the CDR3 is 13 residues. The CDR3 DNA follows: TGTACCAGCACCCCTTTAGCGGACAATGAGCAGTTCTTC. This sequence encodes CTSTPLADNEQFF. The full variable domain, its missing parts supplied by reference TRBV7-9 and TRBJ2-1, is DTGVSQNPRHKITKRGQNVTFRCDPISEHNRLYWYRQTLGQGPEFLTYFQNEAQLEKSRLLSDRFSAERPKGSFSTLEIQRTEQGDSAMYLCTSTPLADNEQFFGPGTRLTVL.

This clonotype was seen many times. The V gene is TRBV20-1, the J gene TRBJ1-6; D possibly corresponds to TRBD1 (5 bases). Germline CDR1 DFQATT, CDR2 SNEGSKA (reference sequence). Trimming removed 3 bases from V and 7 bases from J, with 13 bases in between. This CDR3 has 14 residues. Written as DNA, the CDR3 is TGCAGTGCTAGCAGGGAGGGCCTAAATTCACCCCTCCACTTT. Encoded protein: CSASREGLNSPLHF.

This clonotype showed up just a few times. The rearrangement uses TRBV7-2 and TRBJ1-1; possible D gene TRBD1, 6 bases. V was pared by 3 bases and J by 0 bases, with 17 bases between. CDR1 is SGHTA, CDR2 FQGNSA, per germline. CDR3 length equals 17 residues. CDR3 coding DNA: TGTGCCAGCAGCTTGCCAAGAGGGGGAGGGATGAACACTGAAGCTTTCTTT. It yields the protein CASSLPRGGGMNTEAFF. Together with reference TRBV7-2 and TRBJ1-1, the CDR3 gives the full variable domain: GAGVSQSPSNKVTEKGKDVELRCDPISGHTALYWYRQSLGQGLEFLIYFQGNSAPDKSGLPSDRFSAERTGGSVSTLTIQRTQQEDSAVYLCASSLPRGGGMNTEAFFGQGTRLTVV.

This clonotype was seen many times. The chain combines TRBV9 with TRBJ2-5, with TRBD2 matching 11 bases. This CDR3 contains 18 residues. V shed 0 bases, J shed 2 bases, and the junction held 9 bases outside the gene matches. Germline CDR1 and CDR2: SGDLS and YYNGEE. CDR3 sequence reads: CASSVGFSGRAPQETQYF. CDR3 bases: TGTGCCAGCAGCGTAGGTTTTAGCGGGAGGGCCCCGCAAGAGACCCAGTACTTC.

The chain recombines TRBV7-2 with TRBJ1-2; 7 bases are a match to TRBD1. The germline gives CDR1 SGHTA, CDR2 FQGNSA. There are 13 residues in the CDR3. The V segment lost 4 bases and the J segment 7 bases; nucleotides outside the gene matches: 6. The CDR3 sequence: CASSSSTGVGYTF. As DNA, the CDR3 is TGTGCCAGCAGCTCTTCTACAGGGGTTGGCTACACCTTC.

This clonotype has a count of ten or more. This rearrangement joins TRBV19 to TRBJ1-6; TRBD1 might be the D (6 bases). Germline V gene data show CDR1 as LNHDA and CDR2 as SQIVND (reference sequence). This CDR3 region has 12 residues. V was clipped by 8 bases and J by 10 bases, with 12 bases between them. The CDR3 DNA reads as TGTGCCAGTCGAAGGGGGGACTCACCCCTCCACTTT. Translation: CASRRGDSPLHF.

This clonotype showed up many times. One end of the junction does not line up with germline, which may come from a read error. This sequence joins TRBV28 and TRBJ1-5; D unclear. The CDR3 sequence is 15 residues long. CDR1 MDHEN and CDR2 SYDVKM come from the germline V gene. DNA of the CDR3: TGTGCCAGCGGTCTGAGACGGACTAGCAATCAGCCCCAGCGTTTT. Amino acid sequence: CASGLRRTSNQPQRF.

Points on this clonotype: Possible read error: a much larger clone is one base away. The V and J genes are TRBV2 and TRBJ2-3; 8 bases match TRBD2. V was pared by 3 bases and J by 1 base, with 12 bases of the junction left unmatched. The CDR3 consists of 18 residues. Germline loops: CDR1 SNHLY, CDR2 FYNNEI. As DNA, the CDR3 is TGTGCCAGCAGTGATTTTGGAGCGGGGGTTCGGGGCACAGATACGCAGTATTTT. Translating it yields CASSDFGAGVRGTDTQYF.